This record looks at one T cell receptor beta chain sequence and its context. Per the germline V gene, CDR1 is KGHSH and CDR2 is LQKENI. The CDR3 has 14 residues. The V end lost 2 bases, the J end lost 3 bases, and 11 bases lay between the germline ends. Per the study methods: Reference gene primer amplification gave nucleated cell count estimates. Sequenced by immunoSEQ multiplex PCR; TCRdb stores in-frame clones only, minus some. D and trimming come from the DNA, and the V and J calls and clone size come from that table. Of approximately 250,000 clones detected, 65% to 90% appear once; the ten largest clones hold less than 7.5%. The data stem from a study of blood T cell repertoires in COVID-19. Background on the study: COVID-19 samples collected from the United States, Italy and Spain covered acute and convalescent phases. PBMCs, B-cell-depleted T cells, or T cells were the source of the cDNA or gDNA that made up the material.

Sequenced input: peripheral blood. The receptor was derived from a woman aged 45-65 years with acute or convalescent COVID-19. The rearrangement uses TRBV18 and TRBJ2-7; D might be TRBD2 (5 bases). CDR3 sequence: CASSPMGSNYEQYF. CDR3 coding DNA: TGTGCCAGCTCACCAATGGGGAGCAACTACGAGCAGTACTTC.